Below are 17 T cell receptor beta chains sequenced from a single sample in a study of cytomegalovirus exposure and HLA in healthy donors. The PCR contained 60 Vbeta and 13 Jbeta primers. Generated by immunoSEQ multiplex PCR, the TCRdb table keeps only in-frame clones and is missing some. The repertoire has more than 95,000 clones, about 72% of them found once; the top ten carry less than 5.5%. Material: PBMCs. The receptors come from a man aged 50-60 years in good health and CMV-seropositive.

The rearrangement uses TRBV19 and TRBJ1-1, with 9 bases identical to TRBD1. This CDR3 contains 14 residues. J lost 1 base, V lost 7 bases, and 4 bases had no gene match. Germline assignment: CDR1 LNHDA and CDR2 SQIVND (reference sequence). CDR3 protein: CASTPDRGNTEAFF. For the CDR3, the DNA is TGTGCCAGTACCCCGGACAGGGGGAACACTGAAGCTTTCTTT.

The V call is TRBV4-3, the J call TRBJ2-2; 9 bases are a match to TRBD1. The ends lost 2 bases at V and 5 bases at J; junction bases unmatched: 9. Germline V lookup: CDR1 LGHNA, CDR2 YSLEER. This CDR3 comprises 17 residues. This chain's CDR3 is CASSQSNRGRRTGELFF. DNA of the CDR3: TGCGCCAGCAGCCAAAGTAACAGGGGGCGTCGGACCGGGGAGCTGTTTTTT.

This chain joins TRBV4-3 and TRBJ1-2, with 8 bases matching TRBD1. This CDR3 has 15 amino acids. The V segment lost 2 bases and the J segment 7 bases; nucleotides outside the gene matches: 9. The germline gives CDR1 LGHNA, CDR2 YSLEER. DNA of the CDR3: TGCGCCAGCAGCCAAACCTTCGGACAGGGAGGTGGCTACACCTTC. The encoded protein is CASSQTFGQGGGYTF.

This chain uses TRBV4-2 with TRBJ2-7; D might be TRBD2 (5 bases). The CDR3 sequence is 15 residues long. Trimming cost V 3 bases and J 0 bases, with 12 bases left between them. CDR1 is LGHNA, CDR2 YNFKEQ, per germline. The CDR3 loop is CASSQAGEYSYEQYF. The CDR3, as DNA: TGTGCCAGCAGCCAGGCCGGGGAGTACTCCTACGAGCAGTACTTC.

V usage is TRBV6-6 and J usage is TRBJ1-2, with 7 bases fitting TRBD1. The germline V gene has CDR1 MNHNY and CDR2 SVGAGI (reference sequence). The CDR3 covers 12 residues. The V gene end was trimmed by 2 bases and the J gene end by 11 bases; junction bases not matched to a gene: 5. This CDR3 reads CASSYGGQVYTF. The CDR3, as DNA: TGTGCCAGCAGTTACGGTGGACAGGTGTACACCTTC.

This clone showed up just once. The chain employs TRBV15 and TRBJ1-2; TRBD1 matches at 7 bases. The length of the CDR3 is 15 residues. Losses at the gene ends were 1 base for V and 1 base for J; bases not matched to a gene: 3. Germline V gene lookup returns CDR1 LNHNV and CDR2 YYDKDF (reference sequence). The CDR3 nucleotides read TGTGCCACCAGCAGAGCACAGGGGCTTAACTATGGCTACACCTTC. Amino acids: CATSRAQGLNYGYTF.

As concerns this clone: Other DNA sequences in this specimen translate into the identical CDR3. V usage is TRBV4-3 and J usage is TRBJ1-1; D call uncertain. Germline CDR1 and CDR2: LGHNA and YSLEER. This CDR3 has 15 amino acids. V lost 0 bases and J lost 1, with 9 bases in between. The CDR3 here is CASSQDRGRNTEAFF. The CDR3 DNA is TGCGCCAGCAGCCAAGATCGAGGGAGGAACACTGAAGCTTTCTTT.

The chain joins TRBV7-2 to TRBJ1-5; no reliable D call. Germline V gives CDR1 SGHTA, CDR2 FQGNSA. The CDR3 is made up of 13 amino acids. V was cut by 5 bases and J by 4 bases, with 9 bases left in between. CDR3 bases: TGTGCCAGCAGCCAGGAGGGAAATCAGCCCCAGCATTTT. It specifies CASSQEGNQPQHF.

The table lists this clone with a count of one. The chain links TRBV23-1 to TRBJ1-1; no reliable D call. TRBV23-1 is sorted into the ORF group, with uncertain function. CDR3 length equals 14 residues. Trimming left V 1 base short and J 1 base short, with 7 bases between. Here the CDR3 DNA reads TGCGCCAGCAGTCAATGGGAGGGGAACACTGAAGCTTTCTTT. Protein product: CASSQWEGNTEAFF.

This clone has more than one count but fewer than ten. This chain links TRBV7-2 with TRBJ2-7, with D tentatively TRBD2 (6 bases). Trimming stripped 5 bases from V and 4 bases from J, with 15 bases between. CDR3 size: 14 residues. Per the germline V gene, CDR1 is SGHTA and CDR2 is FQGNSA. CDR3: CASSPPGSPYEQYF. In DNA, the CDR3 is TGTGCCAGCAGCCCCCCCGGGAGCCCTTACGAGCAGTACTTC.

The rearrangement uses TRBV7-9 and TRBJ2-3, with TRBD1 as a possible D gene (6 bases). The V end lost 3 bases, the J end lost 2 bases, and 15 bases lay between the germline ends. The CDR3 runs to 16 residues. The germline V gene encodes CDR1 SEHNR and CDR2 FQNEAQ (reference sequence). The CDR3 loop reads CASSFSGGGHTDTQYF. DNA for the CDR3: TGTGCCAGCAGCTTCAGCGGTGGGGGACACACAGATACGCAGTATTTT.

The chain combines TRBV30 with TRBJ1-1; 8 positions agree with TRBD1. V was pared by 1 base and J by 0 bases, with 4 bases of the junction left unmatched. Germline V gene lookup returns CDR1 GTSNPN and CDR2 SVGIG (reference sequence). The CDR3 covers 15 residues. The CDR3 is CAWSEGDRMNTEAFF. CDR3 DNA sequence: TGTGCCTGGAGTGAGGGGGACAGGATGAACACTGAAGCTTTCTTT.

V and J are TRBV12-2 and TRBJ2-5; the D call of TRBD2 is as the table states it, not checked on the DNA. TRBV12-2 is a listed pseudogene. CDR3 length: 15 amino acids. The CDR3 DNA follows: TGTGCAAGTCGCCCCGAGCGGGAGCGGGAGGAGACCCAGTACTTC. Translating gives CASRPEREREETQYF.

This clone has just one count. J is TRBJ2-7 and V is TRBV5-1, with D perhaps matching TRBD1 (5 bases). Germline CDR1 is SGHRS and CDR2 is YFSETQ. The CDR3 spans 14 residues. The V and J ends lost 0 bases and 2 bases respectively, with 9 bases between them. CDR3 in DNA: TGCGCCAGCAGCTTGGCCACGACAGCCTACGAGCAGTACTTC. Its protein is CASSLATTAYEQYF.

The chain combines TRBV18 with TRBJ2-3; TRBD2 agrees at 7 bases. V shed 5 bases, J shed 2 bases, and the junction held 16 bases outside the gene matches. This CDR3 is 18 amino acids long. Germline V gene lookup returns CDR1 KGHSH and CDR2 LQKENI. CDR3 in DNA: TGTGCCAGCTCAGTGGAAGCTAGCGGCCCGACACTCACAGATACGCAGTATTTT. This encodes CASSVEASGPTLTDTQYF.

The V gene is TRBV6-5, the J gene TRBJ2-1; 7 bases fit TRBD1. CDR1 and CDR2 (germline): MNHEY, SVGAGI. The junction had 5 bases not matched to a gene; V was cut back by 3 bases and J by 6 bases. CDR3 length equals 14 residues. CDR3 DNA sequence: TGTGCCAGCAGTTATCGTCGGGACAGCAATGAGCAGTTCTTC. It encodes CASSYRRDSNEQFF.

The genes are TRBV25-1 and TRBJ1-2; D gene ambiguous. V lost 1 base to trimming and J lost 4 bases, with 10 bases between them. CDR1 and CDR2 (germline): MGHDK, SYGVNS. The CDR3 is 14 amino acids. CDR3 protein: CASSEWGDGYGYTF. CDR3 nucleotides: TGTGCCAGCAGTGAATGGGGAGACGGCTATGGCTACACCTTC.